This T cell receptor (beta chain) stems from a study of blood T cells in healthy people across ages. This CDR3 is built from 14 residues. The V gene end was trimmed by 7 bases and the J gene end by 11 bases; junction bases not matched to a gene: 15. PCR was performed a second time for about 7 to 12 cycles using a sample-barcoded 5' primer and a J-beta primer mix. TCRdb ran MiXCR on the 5' RACE reads and lists one entry per CDR3 protein. Found here are about 720,000 distinct CDR3 sequences, 20% to 25% of them singletons; the top ten hold approximately 20%. This clonotype was obtained from a man between 65 and 85 years old in good health. The V gene is TRBV12-3 or TRBV12-4, the J gene TRBJ1-1, with 8 bases lining up with TRBD1. The material sequenced was blood. The CDR3 loop is CASNPFRGLDTAFF. CDR3 coding DNA: TGTGCCAGCAACCCTTTCAGGGGGCTTGATACCGCTTTCTTT.